Below, one T cell receptor (beta chain) is given with its context. Antigen: not known. This CDR3 is built from 13 residues. Losses at the gene ends were 4 bases for V and 12 bases for J; bases not matched to a gene: 7. Germline CDR1 is MNHEY and CDR2 is SVGAGI. This entry is derived from a study of cytomegalovirus exposure and HLA in healthy donors. Study findings and constraints: Usually a TCR sequence was rare, but some public TCRs were found in many donors.

PCR involved 60 Vbeta and 13 Jbeta primers. Profiling relied on immunoSEQ multiplex PCR, and the TCRdb table lists in-frame clones only, not all of them. The repertoire holds about 38,000 clones, with 86% as singletons. The sample was PBMCs. The receptor was derived from a woman aged 40 to 50 in good health and CMV-seropositive. J is TRBJ2-1 and V is TRBV6-5, with TRBD2 matching over 9 bases. In DNA, the CDR3 is TGTGCCAGCAGTTCAACCCTTAGCGGGGGGCAGTTCTTC. Translation: CASSSTLSGGQFF.